The text below deals with one T cell receptor beta chain. What it binds is not known. This specimen comes from a study of T cells after yellow fever vaccination. Study outcomes and limitations: Contaminants from the bulk population, in the form of abundant clonotypes, could be found in FACS-sorted repertoires. It was a weaker secondary response, yet one that peaked faster, at day 5 versus 15. Among primary-vaccination clones, most reappeared after the booster, at around 97% for CD4 and about 90% for CD8.

The germline V gene encodes CDR1 LNHDA and CDR2 SQIVND (reference sequence). The CDR3 has 12 amino acids. The V end was cut by 7 bases, the J end by 3 bases, with 10 bases between. TCRdb passed the 5' RACE reads through MiXCR, listing each CDR3 protein once. The table has nearly 30,000 distinct CDR3 sequences, less than 6.5% seen once. This clonotype originated in a man in his thirties or forties who received the YFV17D yellow fever vaccine. This specimen consisted of CD8+ T cells sorted from PBMCs, obtained 10 days after the yellow fever booster vaccination. The chain is built from TRBV19 and TRBJ2-7, with D unclear. The CDR3 coding sequence is TGTGCCAGTATGGGCACTGACTACGAGCAGTACTTC. Translated: CASMGTDYEQYF.